This T cell receptor beta chain was sequenced in a study of blood T cells in healthy people across ages. This clonotype was observed a single time. The ends lost 5 bases at V and 6 bases at J; junction bases unmatched: 14. The CDR3 length is 16 residues. CDR1 is SGHTA, CDR2 FQGNSA, per germline. A sample-barcoded 5' primer and a J-beta primer mix were used in a second PCR of about 6 to 12 cycles. TCRdb reanalysed the 5' RACE reads using MiXCR and keeps one entry per CDR3 protein. The table records hundreds of thousands of distinct CDR3 sequences, around 43% of them present only once. Sequenced sample: blood. The TCR comes from a man aged 55 to 70 in good health. The V call is TRBV7-2, the J call TRBJ2-3; 7 bases are a match to TRBD2. For the CDR3, the DNA is TGTGCCAGCAGCAATCAGCCGAGGGTCGGGGGGGATACGCAGTATTTT. This gives the protein CASSNQPRVGGDTQYF.